What follows is one T cell receptor (beta chain) and its context. As yet, its antigen is unknown. The table came from immunoSEQ multiplex PCR; TCRdb's copy has only in-frame clones and leaves some out. The repertoire has about 2.1 million clones, roughly 95% of them found once; the top ten carry about 1.7%. The sample originates from a study of shared clonotypes between healthy human individuals. General study results and limits: Non-shared clonotypes had lower generation probabilities than clonotypes shared by all four sorted-subset donors. It was expected that sequencing depth would affect clonotype sharing among donors.

CD8 cells regarded as naive lacked CD45RO, were positively chosen for CCR7, and omitted terminally differentiated effector memory CD45RA+ cells. The sample consisted of naive CD8+ T cells from PBMCs. This sequence originates from a man younger than 35 in good health. Some clones in this sample may be carry-over from other donors' samples.

The CDR3, as DNA: TGTGCCAGCAGCTTAGTAACAGGGGCTTACAATGAGCAGTTCTTC. Translated, it gives CASSLVTGAYNEQFF. The chain is built from TRBV11-2 and TRBJ2-1; TRBD1 matches at 7 bases. The CDR3 length is 15 residues. Per the germline V gene, CDR1 is SGHAT and CDR2 is FQNNGV. The V gene end was trimmed by 1 base and the J gene end by 4 bases; junction bases not matched to a gene: 4.